These 19 T cell receptor beta chains share one sample of origin, sequenced in a study of cytomegalovirus exposure and HLA in healthy donors. The PCR had 60 Vbeta and 13 Jbeta primers. TCRdb keeps only in-frame clones here, not all; method: immunoSEQ multiplex PCR. The profile covers approximately 150,000 clones, with 75% to 80% appearing a single time and approximately 6.3% taken by the ten largest. Sequencing was done on a sample of PBMCs. All receptors come from a man between 40 and 49 years old in good health and CMV-seropositive.

The V call is TRBV12-5, the J call TRBJ2-2; the D is unclear. The CDR3 consists of 16 residues. Germline values: CDR1 LGHNT, CDR2 FRNRAP. Trimming took 1 base from V and 6 from J, leaving 15 bases between them. The CDR3 loop is CASGLGLPMESGELFF. DNA of the CDR3: TGTGCTAGTGGTTTGGGACTTCCCATGGAGTCCGGGGAGCTGTTTTTT.

The rearrangement uses TRBV6-1 and TRBJ2-2; D is possibly TRBD2 (5 bases). The CDR3 contains 14 residues. The V end was cut by 7 bases, the J end by 4 bases, with 13 bases between. Per germline, CDR1 MNHNS and CDR2 SASEGT. CDR3 loop: CASTRRTVTGELFF. Written as DNA, the CDR3 is TGTGCCAGCACCCGAAGGACTGTCACCGGGGAGCTGTTTTTT.

V gene TRBV11-3 combines with J gene TRBJ2-7; no reliable D call. The CDR3 runs to 12 residues. Per germline, CDR1 SGHNT and CDR2 YENEEA. Trimming shortened V by 5 bases and J by 4 bases, and 9 bases separated the two germline ends. Here the CDR3 DNA reads TGTGCCAGCAGCCTCGACGGGTACGAGCAGTACTTC. It yields the protein CASSLDGYEQYF.

A remark on this clone: Mismatch with germline at one junction end may stem from a read error. Different DNA sequences within this sample yield the same CDR3. The chain recombines TRBV2 with TRBJ2-7, with a weak D call TRBD1 (6 bases). The CDR3 length is 15 residues. In germline, CDR1 is SNHLY, CDR2 FYNNEI. CDR3 in amino acids: CASSLSPGQTYEQYF. CDR3 DNA sequence: TGTGCCAGCAGCCTCAGCCCGGGACAAACCTACGAACAGTACTTC. Full variable domain (remainder filled in from reference TRBV2 and TRBJ2-7): EPEVTQTPSHQVTQMGQEVILRCVPISNHLYFYWYRQILGQKVEFLVSFYNNEISEKSEIFDDQFSVERPDGSNFTLKIRSTKLEDSAMYFCASSLSPGQTYEQYFGPGTRLTVT.

The chain couples TRBV29-1 to TRBJ2-3; 7 bases agree with TRBD2. Per germline, CDR1 SQVTM and CDR2 ANQGSEA. The CDR3 contains 16 residues. The J segment lost 8 bases and the V segment lost 0 bases, leaving 14 bases of the junction unmatched. The CDR3 DNA reads as TGCAGCGTTGAAGACTCAATGCTGCGGGGGTTGCGTACGCAGTATTTT. It is translated as CSVEDSMLRGLRTQYF.

The chain carries TRBV5-8 and TRBJ2-1; 9 positions agree with TRBD2. This CDR3 is built from 15 residues. The V gene end was trimmed by 1 base and the J gene end by 8 bases; junction bases not matched to a gene: 7. CDR1 is SGHTS, CDR2 YDEGEE, per germline. CDR3 sequence (DNA): TGTGCCAGCAGCTTGTATCTAGCGGGAATCCATGAGCAGTTCTTC. Protein: CASSLYLAGIHEQFF.

The genes are TRBV6-5 and TRBJ2-1; TRBD2 is a possible D gene (5 bases). The CDR3 runs to 13 residues. CDR1 MNHEY and CDR2 SVGAGI come from the germline V gene. Between the trimmed V and J ends, which lost 6 bases and 9 bases, there was a span of 15 bases. The CDR3 DNA reads as TGTGCCAGCAGAAATCTACTAGGGCTTGAGCAGTTCTTC. Encoded protein: CASRNLLGLEQFF.

The chain links TRBV11-2 to TRBJ2-7, with TRBD1 identical over 8 bases. V gave up 2 bases and J gave up 7 bases; unmatched junction bases: 7. Germline CDR1 reads SGHAT; CDR2 reads FQNNGV. The CDR3 sequence is 14 residues long. The CDR3 nucleotides are TGTGCCAGCAGCTTACAGGGGGCGCAGGGGGAGCAGTACTTC. Protein product: CASSLQGAQGEQYF. The whole variable domain, remainder taken from reference TRBV11-2 and TRBJ2-7, is EAGVAQSPRYKIIEKRQSVAFWCNPISGHATLYWYQQILGQGPKLLIQFQNNGVVDDSQLPKDRFSAERLKGVDSTLKIQPAKLEDSAVYLCASSLQGAQGEQYFGPGTRLTVT.

The chain joins TRBV18 to TRBJ1-5; 10 nucleotides agree with TRBD1. Looked up from germline, CDR1 is KGHSH and CDR2 is LQKENI. V dropped 6 bases and J dropped 7; count of bases not matched to a gene: 6. This CDR3 spans 14 amino acids. CDR3 residues: CASSETGGLQPQHF. CDR3 nucleotide sequence: TGTGCCAGCTCCGAGACAGGGGGCTTACAGCCCCAGCATTTT.

This chain uses TRBV18 with TRBJ2-7; tentatively, D is TRBD1 (5 bases). Trimming shortened V by 11 bases and J by 7 bases, and 18 bases separated the two germline ends. The CDR3 length is 12 residues. Germline V CDR1 and CDR2: KGHSH, LQKENI. The CDR3 nucleotides are TGTGCCGCCGGTAGGACAAGTCTTGAGCAGTACTTC. Translating gives CAAGRTSLEQYF.

The chain recombines TRBV18 with TRBJ2-5; the match to TRBD1 covers 8 bases. The V segment lost 6 bases and the J segment 4 bases; nucleotides outside the gene matches: 13. Germline V gives CDR1 KGHSH, CDR2 LQKENI. The CDR3 spans 16 residues. The CDR3: CASSPTTGGIGETQYF. In DNA form, the CDR3 reads TGTGCCAGCTCCCCCACTACAGGGGGGATTGGAGAGACCCAGTACTTC. The entire variable domain, with the rest obtained from reference TRBV18 and TRBJ2-5, is as follows: NAGVMQNPRHLVRRRGQEARLRCSPMKGHSHVYWYRQLPEEGLKFMVYLQKENIIDESGMPKERFSAEFPKEGPSILRIQQVVRGDSAAYFCASSPTTGGIGETQYFGPGTRLLVL.

This clone was seen more than once but under ten times. This chain uses TRBV7-2 with TRBJ2-7; 11 nucleotides match TRBD2. The CDR3 has 16 amino acids. V shed 5 bases, J shed 9 bases, and the junction held 15 bases outside the gene matches. From germline, CDR1 is SGHTA and CDR2 FQGNSA. CDR3 sequence reads: CASSAPGLAVLRRQYF. CDR3 nucleotides: TGTGCCAGCAGCGCGCCGGGACTAGCGGTACTACGAAGGCAGTACTTC.

This sequence joins TRBV2 and TRBJ2-7; D is possibly TRBD2 (5 bases). V was clipped by 6 bases and J by 1 base, with 13 bases between them. CDR1 and CDR2 (germline): SNHLY, FYNNEI. This CDR3 comprises 14 residues. The DNA for the CDR3 is TGTGCCAGCAGCACGCTACTAGAATCCTACGAGCAGTACTTC. It translates to CASSTLLESYEQYF.

V gene TRBV19 combines with J gene TRBJ2-2; 10 nucleotides line up with TRBD2. Germline lookup yields CDR1 LNHDA and CDR2 SQIVND (reference sequence). The CDR3 is 18 residues long. Trimming at V came to 6 bases and at J to 5 bases, leaving 15 bases not matched to a gene. Here the CDR3 reads CASRRPPSGRLGTGELFF. CDR3 DNA sequence: TGTGCCAGTAGAAGGCCCCCTAGCGGGAGACTCGGAACCGGGGAGCTGTTTTTT.

The V call is TRBV5-1, the J call TRBJ2-5; no clear D. The CDR3 sequence is 12 residues long. Deletions cut 3 bases from V and 2 bases from J, with 5 bases between. Germline CDR1 SGHRS, CDR2 YFSETQ. CDR3 region: CASSSTQETQYF. The CDR3 region has the DNA TGCGCCAGCAGCTCCACACAAGAGACCCAGTACTTC.

This chain links TRBV10-3 with TRBJ2-2, with 9 positions matching TRBD1. With 10 bases clipped from V and 4 bases from J, the junction kept 7 bases outside the gene matches. The germline V gene encodes CDR1 ENHRY and CDR2 SYGVKD. The CDR3 runs 14 residues. In nucleotides, the CDR3 is TGTGCCACCGGACAGGGGCGAGGCACCGGGGAGCTGTTTTTT. Amino acid sequence: CATGQGRGTGELFF.

The chain employs TRBV19 and TRBJ2-1, with 9 nucleotides matching TRBD2. The V and J ends lost 3 bases and 7 bases, in that order; junction bases with no gene match: 7. CDR3 length: 15 residues. The germline V gene has CDR1 LNHDA and CDR2 SQIVND (reference sequence). This chain's CDR3 is CASSISLAGWNEQFF. The DNA of the CDR3 is TGTGCCAGTAGTATTAGCCTAGCGGGATGGAATGAGCAGTTCTTC.

The genes are TRBV29-1 and TRBJ2-5; a possible D gene is TRBD1 (6 bases). This CDR3 spans 12 amino acids. The V end was cut by 5 bases, the J end by 5 bases, with 12 bases between. The germline V gene encodes CDR1 SQVTM and CDR2 ANQGSEA. In DNA, the CDR3 is TGCAGCGTTATGGGGGCAGAGGAGACCCAGTACTTC. Its translation: CSVMGAEETQYF.

The chain recombines TRBV19 with TRBJ2-5, with 8 bases lining up with TRBD1. V lost 4 bases, J lost 5 bases, and 9 bases stayed unmatched. Germline V gene lookup returns CDR1 LNHDA and CDR2 SQIVND (reference sequence). The CDR3 totals 15 residues. DNA for the CDR3: TGTGCCAGTAGTAGACAGGGGTTGGGTGTGGAGACCCAGTACTTC. The encoded protein is CASSRQGLGVETQYF.